Presented here are 26 T cell receptor beta chains from one specimen sequenced in a study of persistence of HIV-infected CD4 T cells (dated by TCRdb to the early 2020s). The treatment or condition label for this specimen denotes: suppressive antiretroviral therapy. As a nonspecific positive control representing the CD4+ T cell repertoire, cells were stimulated with anti-CD3/anti-CD28 magnetic beads. Sorting of responding CD4+ T cells was based on upregulation of both CD40 ligand and CD69. Their antigens are not known. The immunoSEQ hsTCRB assay version 4, run in survey mode, was used to sequence TCRbeta repertoires from genomic DNA. Not all clones reach the TCRdb copy of this immuneACCESS table, which keeps in-frame sequences only. Checked studies attribute under half of the gap to unresolved V genes and leave the rest unexplained. In all, the sample holds 35,000 to 55,000 clones, and about nine tenths of those were seen once. The ten largest make up over 0.45% of the sample.

The input for sequencing was CD4+ T cells sorted from PBMCs after roughly 19-hour stimulation, taken from a patient who received antiretroviral therapy. The sample's cell subset or site label, in plain terms: CD40L+CD69+ CD4 T cells responding to anti-CD3/anti-CD28 beads, representing the overall repertoire. These receptors were collected from an adult woman with HIV who was CMV-seropositive.

The V and J genes are TRBV7-3 and TRBJ2-6; possible D gene TRBD1, 5 bases. There are 16 residues in the CDR3. Germline V gives CDR1 SGHTA, CDR2 FQGTGA. Trimming removed 3 bases at V and 4 bases at J, with 13 bases between. The DNA of the CDR3 is TGTGCCAGCAGCTTTCTCAGGGCGTCGGGGGCCAACGTCCTGACTTTC. Amino acids: CASSFLRASGANVLTF.

The V call is TRBV7-2, the J call TRBJ2-3, with 9 bases that match TRBD2. Germline CDR1 and CDR2: SGHTA and FQGNSA. CDR3 length equals 16 residues. Losses at the gene ends were 2 bases for V and 0 bases for J; bases not matched to a gene: 3. The CDR3: CASSLLAGTSTDTQYF. In DNA form, the CDR3 reads TGTGCCAGCAGCTTACTAGCGGGGACGAGCACAGATACGCAGTATTTT.

This clone was detected once. This chain uses TRBV29-1 with TRBJ1-2; possibly TRBD1 for D (6 bases). V was trimmed by 7 bases and J by 6 bases, leaving 12 bases between them. CDR1 is SQVTM and CDR2 is ANQGSEA in the germline V gene. The CDR3 has 11 amino acids. The CDR3 spells CSAQYRDGYTF. The CDR3 nucleotides are TGCAGCGCCCAATACAGGGATGGCTACACCTTC.

This chain links TRBV19 with TRBJ1-2, with TRBD1 identical over 8 bases. The CDR3 is made up of 16 amino acids. V was clipped by 5 bases and J by 1 base; unmatched bases: 9. Germline V gene lookup returns CDR1 LNHDA and CDR2 SQIVND (reference sequence). CDR3 in amino acids: CASSFQQGAVNYGYTF. DNA of the CDR3: TGTGCCAGTAGTTTCCAGCAGGGGGCAGTTAACTATGGCTACACCTTC. The variable domain in full, completed from reference TRBV19 and TRBJ1-2, reads DGGITQSPKYLFRKEGQNVTLSCEQNLNHDAMYWYRQDPGQGLRLIYYSQIVNDFQKGDIAEGYSVSREKKESFPLTVTSAQKNPTAFYLCASSFQQGAVNYGYTFGSGTRLTVV.

The CDR3 region is CASSQERRSSYNSPLHF. For the CDR3, the DNA is TGCGCCAGCAGCCAAGAAAGGAGGAGCTCCTATAATTCACCCCTCCACTTT. The gene calls are TRBV4-1 and TRBJ1-6; D is unclear. This CDR3 is 17 amino acids long. The germline V and J ends were trimmed by 0 bases and 0 bases, with 9 bases remaining between them. CDR1 is MGHRA, CDR2 YSYEKL, per germline.

A single count supports this clone. The chain combines TRBV10-1 with TRBJ1-2; D gene unclear. Germline assignment: CDR1 WNHNN and CDR2 SYGVQD (reference sequence). There are 13 residues in the CDR3. Trimming shortened V by 2 bases and J by 4 bases, and 8 bases separated the two germline ends. CDR3 sequence reads: CASSENGIYGYTF. The CDR3 coding sequence is TGCGCCAGCAGTGAGAACGGAATCTATGGCTACACCTTC.

V gene TRBV14 combines with J gene TRBJ2-5; no definite D call. V lost 0 bases, J lost 4 bases, and 9 bases lay in between. Germline CDR1 is SGHDN and CDR2 is FVKESK. CDR3 length equals 14 residues. CDR3 protein: CASSQDGFSETQYF. Here the CDR3 DNA reads TGTGCCAGCAGCCAAGATGGGTTTTCAGAGACCCAGTACTTC.

The genes are TRBV30 and TRBJ1-2; 9 bases match TRBD1. Unmatched junction bases numbered 12, after V lost 1 base and J lost 6 bases. This CDR3 comprises 16 residues. Germline V gene sequence: CDR1 GTSNPN, CDR2 SVGIG (reference sequence). The CDR3 sequence: CAWSGQGQGFGDGYTF. CDR3 nucleotide sequence: TGTGCCTGGAGTGGGCAGGGACAGGGTTTCGGTGATGGCTACACCTTC.

The chain joins TRBV21-1 to TRBJ1-1. TRBV21-1 is shown as a pseudogene. The CDR3 contains 15 residues. As DNA, the CDR3 is TGTGCCAGCAGCAAGGTGCTAAGGGGAGGAACTGAAGCTTTCTTT. Amino acids: CASSKVLRGGTEAFF.

The V gene is TRBV18, the J gene TRBJ1-2; possibly TRBD1 for D (5 bases). This CDR3 comprises 15 residues. Trimming stripped 1 base from V and 8 bases from J, with 17 bases between. In germline, CDR1 is KGHSH, CDR2 LQKENI. The CDR3: CASSPQDVGRGGYTF. DNA of the CDR3: TGTGCCAGCTCACCACAAGACGTGGGACGGGGAGGCTACACCTTC. Full variable domain (remainder filled in from reference TRBV18 and TRBJ1-2): NAGVMQNPRHLVRRRGQEARLRCSPMKGHSHVYWYRQLPEEGLKFMVYLQKENIIDESGMPKERFSAEFPKEGPSILRIQQVVRGDSAAYFCASSPQDVGRGGYTFGSGTRLTVV.

The rearrangement joins TRBV4-2 to TRBJ1-6, with a tentative D call TRBD1 (5 bases). V shed 2 bases and J shed 9 bases, with 17 bases lying between them. The germline gives CDR1 LGHNA, CDR2 YNFKEQ. The CDR3 runs 16 residues. The CDR3 DNA follows: TGTGCCAGCAGCCAAATCATCGGGACTCAGCCTTCACCCCTCCACTTT. This translates into CASSQIIGTQPSPLHF.

Worth noting for this clone: The same CDR3 also results from other DNA sequences found in this sample. J is TRBJ1-1 and V is TRBV7-3; 8 bases map to TRBD1. With V trimmed by 2 bases and J by 3 bases, 5 bases remained unmatched. The CDR3 runs to 15 residues. CDR1 and CDR2 from the germline V gene are SGHTA and FQGTGA. CDR3 in DNA: TGTGCCAGCAGCTTAGACAGGGGCGCGGACACTGAAGCTTTCTTT. Encoded protein: CASSLDRGADTEAFF.

The J gene is TRBJ1-5, the V gene TRBV7-2; TRBD1 matches 10 bases. CDR3 length: 16 residues. The germline V gene has CDR1 SGHTA and CDR2 FQGNSA. V gave up 5 bases and J gave up 0 bases; unmatched junction bases: 4. The CDR3 loop is CASSRDRGYSNQPQHF. As DNA, the CDR3 is TGTGCCAGCAGCAGGGACAGGGGATATAGCAATCAGCCCCAGCATTTT.

The chain combines TRBV7-3 with TRBJ2-2; tentative D call: TRBD1 (6 bases). This CDR3 contains 14 residues. V lost 3 bases to trimming and J lost 5 bases, with 10 bases between them. Germline V gene sequence: CDR1 SGHTA, CDR2 FQGTGA. The CDR3 DNA reads as TGTGCCAGCAGCTTTAGTCAGGGGACCGGGGAGCTGTTTTTT. Amino acid sequence: CASSFSQGTGELFF.

V gene TRBV3-1 (or the pseudogene TRBV3-2) combines with J gene TRBJ2-1; 7 bases align to TRBD1. This CDR3 contains 16 residues. CDR1 LGHDT and CDR2 YNNKEL come from the germline V gene (reference sequence). The V gene end was trimmed by 1 base and the J gene end by 3 bases; junction bases not matched to a gene: 6. This CDR3 reads CASSQVRGGGYNEQFF. The CDR3 DNA is TGTGCCAGCAGCCAAGTGCGAGGGGGCGGCTACAATGAGCAGTTCTTC.

J is TRBJ2-2 and V is TRBV7-6, with D possibly matching TRBD1 (6 bases). The CDR3 is 15 amino acids. Germline V gene data show CDR1 as SGHVS and CDR2 as FNYEAQ. V was clipped by 1 base and J by 4 bases, with 10 bases between them. The CDR3 is CASSLDRVGTGELFF. The CDR3 DNA reads TGTGCCAGCAGCTTAGACAGGGTTGGCACCGGGGAGCTGTTTTTT.

The J gene is TRBJ1-3, the V gene TRBV19; D is uncertain. The ends were cut back, 1 base at V and 4 bases at J, with 8 bases in the middle. This CDR3 has 14 amino acids. The germline CDR1 and CDR2 sequences are LNHDA and SQIVND (reference sequence). The chain's CDR3 is CASSIGLGGNTIYF. The CDR3 region has the DNA TGTGCCAGTAGTATAGGTCTCGGCGGAAACACCATATATTTT. Based on the CDR3 plus reference TRBV19 and TRBJ1-3, the full variable domain is DGGITQSPKYLFRKEGQNVTLSCEQNLNHDAMYWYRQDPGQGLRLIYYSQIVNDFQKGDIAEGYSVSREKKESFPLTVTSAQKNPTAFYLCASSIGLGGNTIYFGEGSWLTVV.

The chain recombines TRBV2 with TRBJ2-7, with D maybe TRBD1 (6 bases). Germline V lookup: CDR1 SNHLY, CDR2 FYNNEI. The CDR3 covers 14 residues. V was trimmed by 6 bases and J by 0 bases, leaving 12 bases between them. DNA for the CDR3: TGTGCCAGCAGAGAACAGGGACCCTCCTACGAGCAGTACTTC. This sequence encodes CASREQGPSYEQYF.

The V gene is TRBV5-1, the J gene TRBJ1-1; possibly TRBD1 for D (6 bases). Germline V CDR1 and CDR2: SGHRS, YFSETQ. V lost 4 bases and J lost 1, with 11 bases in between. This CDR3 is 14 amino acids long. In nucleotides, the CDR3 is TGCGCCAGCAGCCCCGGGGGACAGAACACTGAAGCTTTCTTT. This sequence encodes CASSPGGQNTEAFF.

The rearrangement uses TRBV29-1 and TRBJ2-1; D ambiguous. Germline V CDR1 and CDR2: SQVTM, ANQGSEA. Trimming stripped 4 bases from V and 3 bases from J, with 7 bases between. This CDR3 region has 12 residues. CDR3 nucleotide sequence: TGCAGCGTTGGAGACGGCTACAATGAGCAGTTCTTC. Translating it yields CSVGDGYNEQFF.

The genes are TRBV6-5 and TRBJ2-3, with TRBD1 matching over 7 bases. The CDR3 is 13 residues long. V lost 10 bases and J lost 1; bases outside the gene matches: 5. CDR1 is MNHEY and CDR2 is SVGAGI in the germline V gene. For the CDR3, the DNA is TGTGCCATCAGGGACAGACGCACAGATACGCAGTATTTT. The encoded protein is CAIRDRRTDTQYF.

CDR3 region: CASSLGQVAGQPQHF. CDR3 DNA: TGCGCCAGCAGCCTTGGACAGGTAGCGGGGCAGCCCCAGCATTTT. The chain recombines TRBV5-1 with TRBJ1-5, with 7 positions matching TRBD1. Germline CDR1 reads SGHRS; CDR2 reads YFSETQ. The CDR3 runs 15 residues. V lost 4 bases to trimming and J lost 7 bases; unmatched junction nucleotides: 11.

J is TRBJ1-2 and V is TRBV6-6, with D uncertain. Trimming removed 0 bases from V and 6 bases from J, with 8 bases in between. This CDR3 comprises 13 residues. The germline V gene has CDR1 MNHNY and CDR2 SVGAGI (reference sequence). DNA of the CDR3: TGTGCCAGCAGTTACTCGACGATCGATGGCTACACCTTC. Encoded protein: CASSYSTIDGYTF.

This chain links TRBV9 with TRBJ1-4; 8 nucleotides line up with TRBD1. The CDR3 length is 16 residues. The V segment lost 4 bases and the J segment 0 bases; nucleotides outside the gene matches: 5. CDR1 is SGDLS and CDR2 is YYNGEE in the germline V gene. CDR3: CASSRTGLATNEKLFF. CDR3 DNA sequence: TGTGCCAGCAGCCGGACAGGGCTGGCAACTAATGAAAAACTGTTTTTT. Full variable domain (remainder filled in from reference TRBV9 and TRBJ1-4): DSGVTQTPKHLITATGQRVTLRCSPRSGDLSVYWYQQSLDQGLQFLIQYYNGEERAKGNILERFSAQQFPDLHSELNLSSLELGDSALYFCASSRTGLATNEKLFFGSGTQLSVL.

The chain has TRBV9 and TRBJ2-1; the D gene is possibly TRBD2 (7 bases). Per germline, CDR1 SGDLS and CDR2 YYNGEE. This CDR3 spans 14 amino acids. The germline V and J ends were trimmed by 4 bases and 7 bases, with 15 bases remaining between them. The CDR3 spells CASSPRGAVNEQFF. CDR3 nucleotide sequence: TGTGCCAGCAGCCCTCGGGGGGCAGTAAATGAGCAGTTCTTC.

V gene TRBV2 combines with J gene TRBJ1-5; no firm D call. The CDR3 sequence is 13 residues long. The V and J ends lost 6 bases and 3 bases respectively, with 9 bases between them. Germline V gives CDR1 SNHLY, CDR2 FYNNEI. This CDR3 reads CASRDHTNQPQHF. The CDR3 DNA reads as TGTGCCAGCAGGGACCACACCAATCAGCCCCAGCATTTT.